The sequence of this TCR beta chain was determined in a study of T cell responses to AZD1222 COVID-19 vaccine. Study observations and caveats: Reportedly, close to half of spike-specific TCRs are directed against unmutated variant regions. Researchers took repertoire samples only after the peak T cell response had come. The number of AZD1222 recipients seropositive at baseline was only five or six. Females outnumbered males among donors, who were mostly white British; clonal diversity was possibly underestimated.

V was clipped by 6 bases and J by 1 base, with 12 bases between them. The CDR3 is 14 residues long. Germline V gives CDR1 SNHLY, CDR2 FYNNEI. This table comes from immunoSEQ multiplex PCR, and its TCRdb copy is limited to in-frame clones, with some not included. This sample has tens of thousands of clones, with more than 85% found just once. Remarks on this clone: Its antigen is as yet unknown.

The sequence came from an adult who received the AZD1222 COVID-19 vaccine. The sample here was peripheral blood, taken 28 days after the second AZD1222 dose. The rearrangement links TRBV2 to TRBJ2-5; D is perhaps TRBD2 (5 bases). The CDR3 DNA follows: TGTGCCAGCAGGGTCGGACTCTCCCAAGAGACCCAGTACTTC. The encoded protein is CASRVGLSQETQYF.